Listed below are T cell receptor beta chains from one sample, sequenced in a study of blood T cells in healthy people across ages. TCRdb re-analysed the 5' RACE reads in MiXCR, keeping a single row per CDR3 protein. The repertoire consists of more than 650,000 distinct CDR3 sequences, with 22% occurring once and the leading ten covering about 20%. The source material was blood. All receptors come from a man aged 70-80 years in good health. The CDR3 runs from the conserved cysteine through the conserved F or W. The D gene is left open where the match is weak. Where a row states a size, it is once, few, many or the class of an expanded clone; other rows omit it.

V gene,D gene,clone size,J gene,CDR3 DNA,CDR3 protein
TRBV14,-,-,TRBJ1-1,TGTGCCAGCAGCCTCGCCTTCTGGGGTTCTGAAGCTTTCTTT,CASSLAFWGSEAFF
TRBV14,TRBD1,few,TRBJ2-1,TGTGCCAACTCGGGACAGATCTACAATGAGCAGTTCTTC,CANSGQIYNEQFF
TRBV6-4,TRBD2,-,TRBJ2-1,TGTGCCAGCAGTGATCTAGCGGGGACCTACAATGAGCAGTTCTTC,CASSDLAGTYNEQFF
TRBV4-3,-,-,TRBJ1-2,TGCGCCATCGGGGCTGGGGGCTACACCTTC,CAIGAGGYTF
TRBV28,-,-,TRBJ2-3,TGTGCCAGCAGTTTAGGGGTCGGGGATGCTAGCACAGATACGCAGTATTTT,CASSLGVGDASTDTQYF
TRBV18,TRBD2,-,TRBJ2-1,TGTGCCAGCTCACCACAGGTATTAGCGGGATACAATGAGCAGTTCTTC,CASSPQVLAGYNEQFF
TRBV12-3/TRBV12-4,-,-,TRBJ2-3,TGTGCCAGCAGTTTAGGCCCCGGGAGAATCGCAGATACGCAGTATTTT,CASSLGPGRIADTQYF
TRBV6-5,-,many,TRBJ2-2,TGTGCCAGCGTTGGGACCATCAACACCGGGGAGCTGTTTTTT,CASVGTINTGELFF
TRBV12-3/TRBV12-4,TRBD2,-,TRBJ2-3,TGTGCCAGCAGTCGCCTTGGACTAGCGGACACAGATACGCAGTATTTT,CASSRLGLADTDTQYF
TRBV15,-,few,TRBJ1-1,TGTGCCACCAGCAGCAGATCGAACACTGAAGCTTTCTTT,CATSSRSNTEAFF
TRBV20-1,TRBD2,many,TRBJ2-3,TGCAGTGCTAGTTCTCTCTCGGCGGGAGGGCCCCAGTATTTT,CSASSLSAGGPQYF
TRBV20-1,-,-,TRBJ2-1,TGCAGTGCACAAGACGGCAATGAGCAGTTCTTC,CSAQDGNEQFF
TRBV28,-,few,TRBJ2-4,TGTGCCAGCACCCTAGTAAGGGGCCGGGACATTCAGTACTTC,CASTLVRGRDIQYF
TRBV5-5,-,few,TRBJ2-3,TGTGCCAGCAGCTGGGACCTGATCCGCACAGATACGCAGTATTTT,CASSWDLIRTDTQYF
TRBV6-6,TRBD2,few,TRBJ2-7,TGTGCCAGCGGCCCGACTAGCGGGGTATCCTACGAGCAGTACTTC,CASGPTSGVSYEQYF
TRBV7-9,TRBD1,few,TRBJ2-4,TGTGCCAGTTCCAGGGGGCGGGTGGAAGCCAAAAACATTCAGTACTTC,CASSRGRVEAKNIQYF
TRBV5-1,-,-,TRBJ1-2,TGCGCCAGCAGCCCCGCCCTGGGCTATGGCTACACCTTC,CASSPALGYGYTF
TRBV3-1,TRBD1,few,TRBJ2-1,TGTGCCAGCAGGCAACAGGGGGCCTCCTACAATGAGCAGTTCTTC,CASRQQGASYNEQFF
TRBV28,-,many,TRBJ2-1,TGTGCCAGCAGTTGGGGGGCTACGAACAATGAGCAGTTCTTC,CASSWGATNNEQFF
TRBV25-1,TRBD1,-,TRBJ2-5,TGTGCCAGCAGCCCAGGGGGAGTAGCGCGGCCGCAAGAGACCCAGTACTTC,CASSPGGVARPQETQYF
TRBV18,-,few,TRBJ1-1,TGTGCCAGCTCACCACTGGACGAGAACACTGAAGCTCTCTTT,CASSPLDENTEALF
TRBV20-1,-,once,TRBJ2-5,TGCAGTGCTTACTCCGGGACGGAACAAGAGACCCAGTACTTC,CSAYSGTEQETQYF
TRBV6-1,-,few,TRBJ2-7,TGTGCCAGCAGGGACAGGACTACCTACGAGCAGTACTTC,CASRDRTTYEQYF
TRBV4-2,TRBD2,few,TRBJ2-7,TGTGCCAGCAGCCCGGCCCTAGCGGGGGGCGGTAGTTTCTCCTACGAGCAGTACTTC,CASSPALAGGGSFSYEQYF
TRBV12-3/TRBV12-4,-,-,TRBJ1-4,TGTGCCAGCACCTCCGGACACCAGAATTTT,CASTSGHQNF
TRBV12-3/TRBV12-4,-,-,TRBJ1-1,TGTGCCAGCACTTACAGGGAAGGGGACACTGAAGCTTTCTTT,CASTYREGDTEAFF
TRBV12-3/TRBV12-4,-,-,TRBJ2-1,TGTGCCAGCACCAGCCTCGGGGGTGAGCAGTTCTTC,CASTSLGGEQFF
TRBV12-3/TRBV12-4,TRBD2,few,TRBJ2-3,TGTGCCAGCAGTACTAGCGGGGCCACAGATACGCAGTATTTT,CASSTSGATDTQYF
TRBV20-1,TRBD2,-,TRBJ2-5,TGCAGTGCTAGAGATCGCTTAGCGGGGGCCTTCCGGGAGACCCAGTACTTC,CSARDRLAGAFRETQYF
TRBV28,-,-,TRBJ1-2,TGTGCCAGCCAGTTGGGGGGGGCGCTAGGCTACACCTTC,CASQLGGALGYTF
TRBV12-3/TRBV12-4,-,few,TRBJ1-4,TGTGCCAGCAGTTTAACGGACAGTCTTGCAACTAATGAAAAACTGTTTTTT,CASSLTDSLATNEKLFF